This entry lists 30 T cell receptor beta chains sequenced from one sample in a study of response to subunit inactivated influenza vaccine. TCRdb used MiXCR to reprocess the RT-PCR reads, holding one entry per CDR3 protein. The sample has a few hundred thousand distinct CDR3 sequences; roughly 10% are singletons. These sequences were also reported in another study, on T cells expressing NK-cell markers. From that second work: As the method of synthesis, 5'RACE template switching with UMIs yielded TCR beta cDNA.

The sequences come from PBMCs from blood, collected on the day of vaccination. The receptors were sampled from a man between 50 and 59 years old who received an inactivated influenza vaccine.

The chain couples TRBV6-2 or TRBV6-3 to TRBJ2-7, with D hard to call. There are 13 residues in the CDR3. CDR1 is MNHEY, CDR2 SVGEGT, per germline. V shed 4 bases and J shed 3 bases, with 10 bases lying between them. The CDR3 DNA is TGTGCCAGCAGTTGGTGGGGAAACTACGAGCAGTACTTC. Its protein is CASSWWGNYEQYF.

This clonotype was counted between two and nine times. The chain links TRBV7-2 to TRBJ2-3; D is tentatively TRBD1 or TRBD2 (5 bases each). From germline, CDR1 is SGHTA and CDR2 FQGNSA. Deletions cut 2 bases from V and 4 bases from J, with 13 bases between. This CDR3 is built from 15 residues. The CDR3 DNA follows: TGTGCCAGCAGCTTACGACGGGACCCCCCAGATACGCAGTATTTT. Amino acids: CASSLRRDPPDTQYF.

This clonotype was detected only once. The chain uses TRBV3-1 and TRBJ1-3, with a possible D match to TRBD1 (5 bases). Germline CDR1 is LGHDT and CDR2 is YNNKEL (reference sequence). CDR3 length: 15 residues. V lost 0 bases to trimming and J lost 4 bases, with 10 bases between them. CDR3 amino acids: CASSQDLPGGNTIYF. CDR3 bases: TGTGCCAGCAGCCAAGACCTCCCAGGGGGAAACACCATATATTTT.

This clonotype was observed a few times. The chain employs TRBV7-6 and TRBJ1-4, with D possibly TRBD1 on 6 matching bases. CDR1 SGHVS and CDR2 FNYEAQ come from the germline V gene. The CDR3 is 13 amino acids. The V end was cut by 5 bases, the J end by 7 bases, with 11 bases between. The CDR3 here is CASSVGQREKLFF. The CDR3 DNA follows: TGTGCCAGCAGCGTCGGACAGCGTGAAAAACTGTTTTTT.

The chain is built from TRBV4-3 and TRBJ1-2; 8 bases agree with TRBD1. This CDR3 has 15 amino acids. V lost 0 bases and J lost 5; bases outside the gene matches: 5. Per the germline V gene, CDR1 is LGHNA and CDR2 is YSLEER. Written as DNA, the CDR3 is TGCGCCAGCAGCCAAGATTCAGGGGGCAGGTATGGCTACACCTTC. Amino acid sequence: CASSQDSGGRYGYTF.

The CDR3 loop is CASNIPGGARGYTF. DNA for the CDR3: TGTGCCAGCAATATACCAGGGGGGGCACGGGGCTACACCTTC. The gene calls are TRBV28 and TRBJ1-2, with 7 bases matching TRBD1. Germline assignment: CDR1 MDHEN and CDR2 SYDVKM. The CDR3 has 14 residues. The J segment lost 8 bases and the V segment lost 7 bases, leaving 13 bases of the junction unmatched.

This clonotype came up a few times. The V gene is TRBV15, the J gene TRBJ1-6; 8 bases map to TRBD1. CDR3 length: 16 amino acids. Germline CDR1 LNHNV, CDR2 YYDKDF (reference sequence). Trimming cost V 0 bases and J 6 bases; bases outside gene matches: 4. The CDR3: CATSRDLQGANSPLHF. The CDR3 bases are TGTGCCACCAGCAGAGATCTTCAGGGGGCTAATTCACCCCTCCACTTT.

The chain joins TRBV4-3 to TRBJ2-1; D is possibly TRBD2 (5 bases). Germline V gene sequence: CDR1 LGHNA, CDR2 YSLEER. V was shortened by 2 bases and J by 10 bases, with 12 bases between the two germline ends. This CDR3 comprises 13 residues. The DNA of the CDR3 is TGCGCCAGCAGCCAATTCGCGGGCAGCGAGCAGTTCTTC. The encoded protein is CASSQFAGSEQFF.

Within the sample, this clonotype is medium-sized. V is TRBV7-6 and J is TRBJ2-1, with 14 bases lining up with TRBD2. CDR3 size: 19 residues. From germline, CDR1 is SGHVS and CDR2 FNYEAQ. J gave up 5 bases and V 1 base, and 10 bases lay outside the gene matches. The CDR3 coding sequence is TGTGCCAGCAGCTTAGATGGGACTAGCGGGAGAAAGGGAGACAATGAGCAGTTCTTC. It translates to CASSLDGTSGRKGDNEQFF.

This rearrangement joins TRBV18 to TRBJ1-5, with D tentatively TRBD1 (5 bases). V shed 3 bases and J shed 4 bases, with 10 bases lying between them. The germline V gene encodes CDR1 KGHSH and CDR2 LQKENI. This CDR3 comprises 14 residues. CDR3 sequence: CASSPAGLNQPQHF. The CDR3 coding sequence is TGTGCCAGCTCACCCGCAGGGCTGAATCAGCCCCAGCATTTT.

The J gene is TRBJ2-1, the V gene TRBV20-1; TRBD2 matches 10 bases. The junction had 11 bases not matched to a gene; V was cut back by 5 bases and J by 7 bases. The CDR3 sequence is 15 residues long. Germline V gene lookup returns CDR1 DFQATT and CDR2 SNEGSKA (reference sequence). The CDR3 protein is CSAPEREGRGNEQFF. As DNA, the CDR3 is TGCAGTGCTCCAGAGCGGGAGGGCCGGGGTAATGAGCAGTTCTTC.

This clonotype was observed many times. This chain links TRBV9 with TRBJ2-7, with unresolved D. Germline V CDR1 and CDR2: SGDLS, YYNGEE. V shed 0 bases and J shed 5 bases, with 9 bases lying between them. CDR3 length: 13 residues. Here the CDR3 reads CASSVGPAHEQYF. For the CDR3, the DNA is TGTGCCAGCAGCGTAGGACCGGCCCACGAGCAGTACTTC.

This clonotype was counted between two and nine times. The chain carries TRBV7-2 and TRBJ2-7; D may be TRBD1 (5 bases). The CDR3 runs to 14 residues. V lost 2 bases and J lost 2, with 10 bases in between. From germline, CDR1 is SGHTA and CDR2 FQGNSA. CDR3 nucleotide sequence: TGTGCCAGCAGCTTATCCGCGACAGCCTACGAGCAGTACTTC. Protein sequence: CASSLSATAYEQYF.

V gene TRBV5-1 combines with J gene TRBJ2-5; tentative D call: TRBD1 (5 bases). This CDR3 spans 14 amino acids. The germline V and J ends were trimmed by 3 bases and 5 bases, with 14 bases remaining between them. Germline CDR1 is SGHRS and CDR2 is YFSETQ. The CDR3 reads CASSSTQGYETQYF. Written as DNA, the CDR3 is TGCGCCAGCAGCTCGACCCAGGGTTATGAGACCCAGTACTTC.

The chain uses TRBV27 and TRBJ2-2; D gene unclear. This CDR3 contains 14 residues. Germline V gene lookup returns CDR1 MNHEY and CDR2 SMNVEV (reference sequence). V lost 2 bases and J lost 4, with 8 bases in between. The CDR3 spells CASSLLAVTGELFF. The CDR3 DNA sequence: TGTGCCAGCAGTTTACTTGCGGTCACCGGGGAGCTGTTTTTT.

Ten or more counts support this clonotype. V gene TRBV7-9 combines with J gene TRBJ1-4; D remains ambiguous. This CDR3 spans 15 amino acids. Between the trimmed V and J ends, which lost 6 bases and 14 bases, there was a span of 25 bases. The germline gives CDR1 SEHNR, CDR2 FQNEAQ (reference sequence). CDR3 coding DNA: TGTGCCAGCAGTCGGCCTGGCACCGACCCATTCCATCTGTTTTTT. This translates into CASSRPGTDPFHLFF.

The CDR3 region has the DNA TGTGCCAGCAGCCCGGGGACAGTTTTGATGGGCGAGCAGTACTTC. Amino acids: CASSPGTVLMGEQYF. The chain employs TRBV14 and TRBJ2-7; 7 nucleotides line up with TRBD1. Germline assignment: CDR1 SGHDN and CDR2 FVKESK. This CDR3 spans 15 amino acids. Germline trimming cut 4 bases from V and 6 bases from J; bases unmatched to any gene: 12.

The chain has TRBV10-3 and TRBJ2-1; D is uncertain. The V and J ends lost 6 bases and 5 bases respectively, with 11 bases between them. This CDR3 spans 13 amino acids. Looked up from germline, CDR1 is ENHRY and CDR2 is SYGVKD. CDR3 sequence reads: CAIREDPDNEQFF. DNA of the CDR3: TGTGCCATCAGGGAAGACCCCGACAATGAGCAGTTCTTC.

J is TRBJ1-1 and V is TRBV3-1, with TRBD1 matching 10 bases. CDR1 and CDR2 (germline): LGHDT, YNNKEL (reference sequence). Losses at the gene ends were 6 bases for V and 7 bases for J; bases not matched to a gene: 5. This CDR3 has 13 residues. CDR3 loop: CASSSGQGYEAFF. The CDR3 region has the DNA TGTGCCAGCAGTTCGGGACAGGGGTATGAAGCTTTCTTT.

V and J are TRBV5-1 and TRBJ2-7; 10 bases line up with TRBD2. Trimming at V came to 0 bases and at J to 4 bases, leaving 4 bases not matched to a gene. This CDR3 region has 15 residues. Germline loops: CDR1 SGHRS, CDR2 YFSETQ. CDR3 in amino acids: CASSLEGTSVYEQYF. The CDR3 nucleotides are TGCGCCAGCAGCTTGGAGGGGACTAGCGTATACGAGCAGTACTTC.

In this sample, this clonotype turned up a few times. At one of its ends the junction is not consistent with the germline gene, which may arise from a read error. This chain connects TRBV10-3 to TRBJ2-1, with 12 bases identical to TRBD2. CDR1 and CDR2 from the germline V gene are ENHRY and SYGVKD. The CDR3 has 16 amino acids. The CDR3 bases are TGTGCCATCAGTAAGTCTAGCGGGAGGGCGGCCAATGAGCAGTTCTTC. Protein sequence: CAISKSSGRAANEQFF.

This clonotype was recorded a few times. The rearrangement uses TRBV7-2 and TRBJ1-6; 9 nucleotides agree with TRBD1. V was clipped by 4 bases and J by 7 bases; unmatched bases: 5. Per germline, CDR1 SGHTA and CDR2 FQGNSA. The CDR3 length is 15 residues. CDR3 amino acids: CASSSSGTGNSPLHF. DNA of the CDR3: TGTGCCAGCAGCTCCTCCGGGACAGGGAATTCACCCCTCCACTTT.

V is TRBV9 and J is TRBJ2-3; D unclear. This CDR3 region has 13 residues. Germline CDR1 is SGDLS and CDR2 is YYNGEE. Trimming took 4 bases from V and 4 from J, leaving 10 bases between them. CDR3 loop: CASSTQVADTQYF. The DNA for the CDR3 is TGTGCCAGCAGCACCCAGGTGGCAGATACGCAGTATTTT.

This clonotype was recorded a few times. V is TRBV3-1 and J is TRBJ2-3; 7 bases are shared with TRBD2. The CDR3 totals 13 residues. The ends lost 4 bases at V and 6 bases at J; junction bases unmatched: 4. Germline-derived CDR1 and CDR2 are LGHDT and YNNKEL (reference sequence). The CDR3 DNA reads as TGTGCCAGCAGCCCCCTAGCGGCGGATACGCAGTATTTT. Translation gives CASSPLAADTQYF.

This clonotype was seen more than once but under ten times. The chain joins TRBV5-1 to TRBJ1-4, with D possibly TRBD1 on 6 matching bases. This CDR3 has 15 amino acids. Germline V lookup: CDR1 SGHRS, CDR2 YFSETQ. The germline V and J ends were trimmed by 4 bases and 3 bases, with 13 bases remaining between them. The CDR3 DNA reads as TGCGCCAGCAGCACGACAGGCCTTTCTAATGAAAAACTGTTTTTT. Residues: CASSTTGLSNEKLFF.

This rearrangement joins TRBV10-2 to TRBJ1-1; D uncertain. Trimming cost V 2 bases and J 4 bases, with 14 bases left between them. The CDR3 sequence is 15 residues long. CDR1 is WSHSY, CDR2 SAAADI, per germline. Here the CDR3 reads CASSETTHLATEAFF. The CDR3 bases are TGCGCCAGCAGTGAGACTACACATCTGGCCACTGAAGCTTTCTTT.

The chain is built from TRBV7-2 and TRBJ2-2; 9 bases agree with TRBD1. J was trimmed by 7 bases and V by 5 bases; bases with no gene match: 8. The CDR3 covers 15 residues. Germline values: CDR1 SGHTA, CDR2 FQGNSA. The CDR3 protein is CASSVTGGAGGELFF. The CDR3 DNA reads as TGTGCCAGCAGCGTTACAGGGGGCGCGGGCGGGGAGCTGTTTTTT.

The chain couples TRBV4-3 to TRBJ2-2; D is undetermined. The CDR3 has 16 amino acids. Germline CDR1 LGHNA, CDR2 YSLEER. With 1 base removed from V and 0 bases from J, the gap between germline ends came to 9 bases. This chain's CDR3 is CASSQVRATNTGELFF. The CDR3 nucleotides are TGCGCCAGCAGCCAAGTTCGGGCTACGAACACCGGGGAGCTGTTTTTT.

This clonotype was recorded at least ten times. This sequence joins TRBV29-1 and TRBJ2-1; TRBD2 agrees at 12 bases. There are 13 residues in the CDR3. With 6 bases clipped from V and 5 bases from J, the junction kept 2 bases outside the gene matches. Germline values: CDR1 SQVTM, CDR2 ANQGSEA. The CDR3 nucleotides read TGCAGCGTACTAGCGGGAGGCAACAATGAGCAGTTCTTC. Translation gives CSVLAGGNNEQFF.

The chain uses TRBV12-3 or TRBV12-4 and TRBJ2-7, with D possibly being TRBD1 or TRBD2 (5 bases each). V dropped 6 bases and J dropped 0 bases, with 12 bases sitting between them. The CDR3 has 14 amino acids. CDR3 sequence reads: CASSRDVNSYEQYF. DNA of the CDR3: TGTGCCAGCAGCCGGGACGTAAACTCCTACGAGCAGTACTTC.